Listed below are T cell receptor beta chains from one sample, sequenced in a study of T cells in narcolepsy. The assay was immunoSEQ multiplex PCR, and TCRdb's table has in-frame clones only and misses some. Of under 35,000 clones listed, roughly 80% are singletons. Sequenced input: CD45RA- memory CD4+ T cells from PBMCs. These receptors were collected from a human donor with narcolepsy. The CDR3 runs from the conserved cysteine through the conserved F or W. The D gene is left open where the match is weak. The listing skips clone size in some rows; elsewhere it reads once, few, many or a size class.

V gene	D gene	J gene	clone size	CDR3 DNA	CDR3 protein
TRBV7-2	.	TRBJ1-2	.	TGTGCCAGCAGCTCCTTTTTGGGGGCGGGCTATGGCTACACCTTC	CASSSFLGAGYGYTF
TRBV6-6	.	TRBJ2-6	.	TGTGCCAGCTTCAAGGGGTTCTCGGAAGCCAACGTCCTGACTTTC	CASFKGFSEANVLTF
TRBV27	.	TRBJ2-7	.	TGTGCCAGCAGTTTATTTTCCGGGCTCTACGAGCAGTACTTC	CASSLFSGLYEQYF
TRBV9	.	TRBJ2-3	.	TGTGCCAGCACCCGGGACCCCACAGATACGCAGTATTTT	CASTRDPTDTQYF
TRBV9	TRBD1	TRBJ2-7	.	TGTGCCAGCAGCGCCGGCGGCGCGGGACAGGGAGCCTACGAGCAGTACTTC	CASSAGGAGQGAYEQYF
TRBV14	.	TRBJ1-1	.	TGTGCCAGCAGCTCCTTATCGACTGAAGCTTTCTTT	CASSSLSTEAFF
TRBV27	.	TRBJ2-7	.	TGTGCCAGCAGTGGACACCGGGGAGGAGTAGCTTTGGGAGATGGCGAGCAGTACTTC	CASSGHRGGVALGDGEQYF
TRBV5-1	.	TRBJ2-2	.	TGCGCCAGCAGCCTCATTACTGGGGAGCTGTTTTTT	CASSLITGELFF
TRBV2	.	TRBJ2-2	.	TGTGCCAGCAGCCACGGGGACATCGCCGGGGAGCTGTTTTTT	CASSHGDIAGELFF
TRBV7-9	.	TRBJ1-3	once	TGTGCCAGCAGCATCCGGAGGGAGGGAAACACCATATATTTT	CASSIRREGNTIYF
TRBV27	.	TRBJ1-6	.	TGTGCCAGCAGTACCAGTAGGAATTCACCCCTCCACTTT	CASSTSRNSPLHF
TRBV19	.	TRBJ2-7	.	TGTGCCAGTAGTACCTCACTCCTCTCCAAAAGCTCCTACGAGCAGTACTTC	CASSTSLLSKSSYEQYF
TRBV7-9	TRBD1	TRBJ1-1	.	TGTGCCAGCAGCGCGGACAGGGTTGGTGAAGCTTTCTTT	CASSADRVGEAFF
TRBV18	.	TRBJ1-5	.	TGTGCCAGCTCTCCAGAATATAGCAATCAGCCCCAGCATTTT	CASSPEYSNQPQHF
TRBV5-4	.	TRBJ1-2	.	TGTGCCAGCAGCATCATCGGCCTTTATGGCTACACCTTC	CASSIIGLYGYTF
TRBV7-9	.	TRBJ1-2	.	TGTGCCAGCAGCTCCCCCATCGAGGGTGGCTACACCTTC	CASSSPIEGGYTF
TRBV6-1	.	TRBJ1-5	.	TGTGCCAGCGGGCGAGACAGTAATAGCAATCAGCCCCAGCATTTT	CASGRDSNSNQPQHF